This T cell receptor beta chain came from a study of shared clonotypes between healthy human individuals (TCRdb year 2020). About the investigation overall: Two women and a few men aged 18 to 49 years were included in the cohort. Blood TCR repertoires of five healthy adults were deeply sequenced to estimate repertoire size and the extent of clonotype sharing between individuals. Each donor's leukapheresis produced roughly between about 0.8 and 8.9 billion PBMCs. For each donor, CD4 naive and CD4 memory were each given three plates, CD8 naive was given two plates, and CD8 memory was given one plate. To increase sequencing depth and limit assay-specific biases, different laboratories used diverse techniques to prepare libraries and sequence TCR repertoires.

CD8 naive samples consisted of CD45RO-negative cells that were positively selected for CCR7, yielding a CD45RA+CCR7+ population without TemRA cells. Donors were healthy HIV-negative adults with no recently reported acute infections or vaccinations. All donors were Caucasian adults living in Nashville, Tennessee, USA. After blood collection by leukapheresis, PBMCs were isolated using Ficoll-Histopaque density gradient centrifugation and then cryopreserved in the vapor phase of liquid nitrogen. Analytical flow cytometry was used to check the purity and quantity of every magnetically sorted T cell population. Each sorted fraction had its genomic DNA isolated and then quantified by UV absorbance on a Nanodrop 2000c. Using the deep immunoSEQ assay, multiplex PCR amplified TCR CDR3 regions from genomic DNA. Genomic DNA extracted from each cell subset was distributed evenly over all wells of several immunoSEQ 96-well plates, and each plate served as one replicate. Each replicate PCR for sorted subsets received 200 ng genomic DNA, equal to some 32,000 T cell genomes. Purified libraries were measured with a Qubit 3.0 fluorometer, size-checked on a Bioanalyzer 2100, and measured again with the KAPA Library Quantification kit. Each immunoSEQ 96-well plate was sequenced on its own single-read 150-cycle Illumina NextSeq 550 flow cell. From the authors' description of their analysis: The immunoSEQ output contained only junctional sequences without quality scores, so filtering could not match that applied to full-length reads. Sequences were annotated with PyIR, a Python wrapper for IgBLAST v1.9, and V/J genes and CDR3 were assigned using IMGT germline references. Any read was removed if the V/J assignment was weak (E-value above 1e-6), the CDR3 was missing, or the read contained stop codons, out-of-frame junctions, or ambiguous translated residues. V3J clonotypes were defined as sequences sharing an identical inferred V gene, J gene, and CDR3 amino acid sequence. Percentage overlap between repertoires was computed as shared unique clonotypes divided by the size of the smaller repertoire. Three approaches were used to assess repertoire richness: RTK rarefaction, the Chao1 estimator, and Recon v2.1 estimates of unobserved clonotypes. OLGA was used to compute generation probabilities for all TCRbeta clonotypes that the gDNA method yielded from four donors. TCRdb provides this immuneACCESS table in a form limited to in-frame rearrangements. Some clones are lacking; in checked studies, under half of them reflect an unresolved V gene, and why the rest are absent is not known. V and J calls and clone size follow that table, whereas D and trimming were derived from the DNA. This sample lists 600,000 or so clones; about 95% were detected once. The ten most abundant clones make up over 0.09% of the sample.

To note about this clone: This receptor's antigen is unknown. The sample holds no much larger clone one base away, and base qualities are not on file.

Study-level results and caveats: Based on pairwise subsampling, the degree of clonotype sharing among donors was expected to be affected by sequencing depth. Across a handful of donors, around 5.4% of naive CD4, 3% to 4% of naive CD8, 2.3% of memory CD4, and roughly 0.4% of memory CD8 clonotypes were shared. Incomplete sequencing was indicated by rarefaction of sorted-subset datasets, despite the large sequencing depth. Sampling was restricted to blood, and TCR repertoires in tissue are likely to differ from TCR repertoires in blood. The small number of donors limited the genetic and exposure-history diversity represented. Compared with non-shared clonotypes, clonotypes shared by all four sorted-subset donors had higher generation probabilities. Naive subsets generally had larger estimated clonotype richness than memory subsets.

V loses 3 bases, J loses 0 bases, and the germline ends lie 6 bases apart. Spanning cysteine to phenylalanine, the CDR3 consists of 14 amino acids. Left in the record is the CDR3 DNA by itself, 42 bases read in frame from the first base. CDR1 and CDR2, per the germline V gene (reference sequence), are LNHDA and SQIVND. Rearrangement joined TRBV19 to TRBJ1-3; the D gene is not confidently resolved. Sequenced material: naive CD8+ T cells sorted from blood. The cell subset or site label of this sample denotes: CD45RA+CCR7+. This TCR was sampled from a young woman in good health. The CDR3 corresponds to CASSIDNSGNTIYF. In nucleotides, the sequence is TGTGCCAGTAGTATCGACAACTCTGGAAACACCATATATTTT. Beyond the CDR3, the reference TRBV19 and TRBJ1-3 genes provide the residues; the full variable domain reads: DGGITQSPKYLFRKEGQNVTLSCEQNLNHDAMYWYRQDPGQGLRLIYYSQIVNDFQKGDIAEGYSVSREKKESFPLTVTSAQKNPTAFYLCASSIDNSGNTIYFGEGSWLTVV.